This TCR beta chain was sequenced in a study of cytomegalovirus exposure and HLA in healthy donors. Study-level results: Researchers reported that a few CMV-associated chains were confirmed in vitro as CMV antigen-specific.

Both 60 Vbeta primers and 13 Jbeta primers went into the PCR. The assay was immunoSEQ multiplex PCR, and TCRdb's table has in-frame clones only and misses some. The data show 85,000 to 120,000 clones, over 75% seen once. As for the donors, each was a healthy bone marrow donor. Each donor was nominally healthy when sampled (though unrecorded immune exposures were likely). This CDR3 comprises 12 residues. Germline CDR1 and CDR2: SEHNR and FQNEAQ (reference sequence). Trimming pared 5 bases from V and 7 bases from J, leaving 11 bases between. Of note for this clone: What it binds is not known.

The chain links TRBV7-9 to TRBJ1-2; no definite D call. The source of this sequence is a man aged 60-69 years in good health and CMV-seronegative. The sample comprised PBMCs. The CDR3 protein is CASSVLYSGYTF. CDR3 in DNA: TGTGCCAGCAGCGTCTTATATAGTGGCTACACCTTC. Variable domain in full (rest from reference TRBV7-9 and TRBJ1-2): DTGVSQNPRHKITKRGQNVTFRCDPISEHNRLYWYRQTLGQGPEFLTYFQNEAQLEKSRLLSDRFSAERPKGSFSTLEIQRTEQGDSAMYLCASSVLYSGYTFGSGTRLTVV.